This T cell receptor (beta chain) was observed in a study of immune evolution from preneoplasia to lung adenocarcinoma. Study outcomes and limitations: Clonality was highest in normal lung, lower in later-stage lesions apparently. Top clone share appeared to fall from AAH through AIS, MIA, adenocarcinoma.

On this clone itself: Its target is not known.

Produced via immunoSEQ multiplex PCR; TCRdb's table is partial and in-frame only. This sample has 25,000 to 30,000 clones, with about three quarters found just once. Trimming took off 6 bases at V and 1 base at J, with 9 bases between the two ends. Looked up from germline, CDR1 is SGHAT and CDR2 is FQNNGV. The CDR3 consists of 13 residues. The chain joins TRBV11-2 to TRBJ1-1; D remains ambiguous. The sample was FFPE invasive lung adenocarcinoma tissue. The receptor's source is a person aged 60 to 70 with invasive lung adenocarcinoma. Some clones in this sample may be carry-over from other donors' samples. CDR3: CASSSTRNTEAFF. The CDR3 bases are TGTGCCAGCAGTTCTACTAGGAACACTGAAGCTTTCTTT.